This TCR beta chain is drawn from a study of CD8+ T cells in alopecia areata. Treatment in this sample: oral pan-JAK inhibitor, 5-10 mg twice daily. Trimming removed 4 bases at V and 6 bases at J, with 12 bases between. This CDR3 is 12 amino acids long. Germline V gives CDR1 SQVTM, CDR2 ANQGSEA. Sequencing templates came from extracted RNA that was reverse transcribed into cDNA. Method: immunoSEQ multiplex PCR; TCRdb's copy keeps in-frame clones and lacks some. The data contain around 150,000 clones, 75% to 85% of them seen just once; the ten biggest clones take up roughly 25%. V is TRBV29-1 and J is TRBJ1-2; weak D call: TRBD1 (6 bases). The source of this sequence is a human donor with alopecia areata. The material was CD8+ T cells sorted from blood, obtained at week 4, from a patient treated with tofacitinib. CDR3 DNA: TGCAGCGTTGTTTCGGGGGCGAATGGCTACACCTTC. Translation gives CSVVSGANGYTF.